This T cell receptor (beta chain) was captured by sequencing in a study of T cell responses to AZD1222 COVID-19 vaccine. Points on this clone: Its specificity is not known.

General study points: Breadth and depth of Spike-specific TCRs rose after two AZD1222 doses. Distributed over spike, vaccine-associated CD4 TCRs predominated at 160-218 and 743-854. Baseline seropositives among AZD1222 recipients totaled only 5 to 7. Sampling captured repertoires only after the peak T cell response.

The germline V gene has CDR1 GTSNPN and CDR2 SVGIG (reference sequence). This CDR3 comprises 15 residues. Trimming pared 3 bases from V and 7 bases from J, leaving 22 bases between. Profiled with immunoSEQ multiplex PCR; TCRdb holds only in-frame clones, not every one. Among 40,000 to 60,000 clones listed, approximately 90% were seen once. This TCR was recovered from an adult who received the AZD1222 COVID-19 vaccine. The chain has TRBV30 and TRBJ2-7, with D tentatively TRBD2 (7 bases). The sample in question was peripheral blood, obtained 28 days after the second AZD1222 dose. The chain's CDR3 is CAWSYRFGGGGEQYF. DNA of the CDR3: TGTGCCTGGAGCTATAGGTTCGGGGGCGGGGGAGAGCAGTACTTC. Supplemented by reference TRBV30 and TRBJ2-7, the full variable domain reads SQTIHQWPATLVQPVGSPLSLECTVEGTSNPNLYWYRQAAGRGLQLLFYSVGIGQISSEVPQNLSASRPQDRQFILSSKKLLLSDSGFYLCAWSYRFGGGGEQYFGPGTRLTVT.